These 26 T cell receptor beta chains originate from one sample sequenced in a study of cytomegalovirus exposure and HLA in healthy donors. The protocol was immunoSEQ multiplex PCR, while the TCRdb copy is restricted to in-frame clones and leaves out a portion. The data contain 82,000 or so clones, approximately 95% of them singletons. Sequences were obtained from PBMCs. The receptor source for this set is a woman in her late teens or twenties in good health and CMV-seronegative.

The chain employs TRBV7-9 and TRBJ2-2, with a weak D call TRBD2 (5 bases). Germline V gene sequence: CDR1 SEHNR, CDR2 FQNEAQ (reference sequence). The CDR3 consists of 16 residues. The germline V and J ends were trimmed by 9 bases and 0 bases, with 17 bases remaining between them. DNA for the CDR3: TGTGCCAGGCCCCTTCATATCGGGGCGAACACCGGGGAGCTGTTTTTT. Translated, it gives CARPLHIGANTGELFF. The variable domain in full, completed from reference TRBV7-9 and TRBJ2-2, reads DTGVSQNPRHKITKRGQNVTFRCDPISEHNRLYWYRQTLGQGPEFLTYFQNEAQLEKSRLLSDRFSAERPKGSFSTLEIQRTEQGDSAMYLCARPLHIGANTGELFFGEGSRLTVL.

The chain uses TRBV6-5 and TRBJ2-3, with a weak D call TRBD1 (6 bases). The germline CDR1 and CDR2 sequences are MNHEY and SVGAGI. The CDR3 has 16 amino acids. The V and J ends lost 4 bases and 2 bases respectively, with 16 bases between them. The CDR3, as DNA: TGTGCCAGCAGTTCCTTTATCCGGGACAACACAGATACGCAGTATTTT. Translated, it gives CASSSFIRDNTDTQYF.

The genes are TRBV30 and TRBJ2-3; maybe TRBD2 (5 bases). CDR3 length: 12 amino acids. Trimming left V 4 bases short and J 11 bases short, with 16 bases between. CDR1 and CDR2 (germline): GTSNPN, SVGIG (reference sequence). The CDR3 DNA follows: TGTGCCTGGACCGCCGGACTTATCCGGCAGTATTTT. This sequence encodes CAWTAGLIRQYF.

The rearrangement uses TRBV2 and TRBJ2-3; 11 bases are a match to TRBD2. This CDR3 comprises 14 residues. Germline V gives CDR1 SNHLY, CDR2 FYNNEI. Losses at the gene ends were 7 bases for V and 3 bases for J; bases not matched to a gene: 3. This CDR3 reads CASNLAGGTDTQYF. As DNA, the CDR3 is TGTGCCAGCAACCTAGCGGGGGGTACAGATACGCAGTATTTT.

The V and J genes are TRBV12-5 and TRBJ1-2, with 9 positions matching TRBD1. This CDR3 has 16 amino acids. CDR1 and CDR2 (germline): LGHNT, FRNRAP. J gave up 0 bases and V 6 bases, and 8 bases lay outside the gene matches. The CDR3, as DNA: TGTGCTAGTGGGAGGACAGGGGTACGGACTAACTATGGCTACACCTTC. As protein: CASGRTGVRTNYGYTF.

This chain connects TRBV10-1 to TRBJ2-1, with 8 positions matching TRBD2. This CDR3 is 15 amino acids long. The ends lost 2 bases at V and 6 bases at J; junction bases unmatched: 6. Germline loops: CDR1 WNHNN, CDR2 SYGVQD (reference sequence). In DNA, the CDR3 is TGCGCCAGCAGTGAGGGGAGTAGCGGGGTCAATGAGCAGTTCTTC. This translates into CASSEGSSGVNEQFF.

The J gene is TRBJ1-2, the V gene TRBV4-1; D remains unclear. CDR3 size: 18 residues. Germline V gives CDR1 MGHRA, CDR2 YSYEKL. V was shortened by 2 bases and J by 0 bases, with 19 bases between the two germline ends. In nucleotides, the CDR3 is TGCGCCAGCAGCCAAATGTGGGCAGCCAGGAGGACTAACTATGGCTACACCTTC. As protein: CASSQMWAARRTNYGYTF.

This sequence joins TRBV4-3 and TRBJ1-4, with TRBD1 as a possible D gene (5 bases). Germline V gives CDR1 LGHNA, CDR2 YSLEER. The V and J ends lost 5 bases and 3 bases respectively, with 10 bases between them. CDR3 length: 14 amino acids. The CDR3 sequence: CASSLRDSNEKLFF. The CDR3 DNA sequence: TGCGCCAGCAGCTTGAGGGACTCTAATGAAAAACTGTTTTTT.

The genes are TRBV19 and TRBJ2-6, with unresolved D. V was pared by 1 base and J by 12 bases, with 7 bases between. The germline V gene encodes CDR1 LNHDA and CDR2 SQIVND (reference sequence). This CDR3 has 12 residues. The CDR3 nucleotides read TGTGCCAGTAGTATAGCCCCCAGCGTCCTGACTTTC. Its protein product is CASSIAPSVLTF. The full variable domain, its missing parts supplied by reference TRBV19 and TRBJ2-6, is DGGITQSPKYLFRKEGQNVTLSCEQNLNHDAMYWYRQDPGQGLRLIYYSQIVNDFQKGDIAEGYSVSREKKESFPLTVTSAQKNPTAFYLCASSIAPSVLTFGAGSRLTVL.

This rearrangement joins TRBV7-9 to TRBJ1-2; no definite D call. Trimming removed 3 bases at V and 4 bases at J, with 9 bases between. Per the germline V gene, CDR1 is SEHNR and CDR2 is FQNEAQ (reference sequence). This CDR3 has 13 residues. The CDR3 region is CASSLAERYGYTF. CDR3 coding DNA: TGTGCCAGCAGCTTGGCAGAACGCTATGGCTACACCTTC.

This sequence joins TRBV7-8 and TRBJ2-7, with TRBD2 as a possible D gene (5 bases). Deletions cut 8 bases from V and 5 bases from J, with 19 bases between. The length of the CDR3 is 14 residues. Germline CDR1 SGHVS, CDR2 FQNEAQ. The CDR3 loop is CASGLGVSRDEQYF. The CDR3 region has the DNA TGTGCCAGCGGATTGGGAGTCTCCCGGGACGAGCAGTACTTC.

V and J are TRBV4-3 and TRBJ2-3; TRBD1 matches 10 bases. Trimming cost V 0 bases and J 5 bases; bases outside gene matches: 8. The CDR3 has 17 residues. The germline V gene encodes CDR1 LGHNA and CDR2 YSLEER. This CDR3 reads CASSQDLGGQGQDTQYF. The CDR3 nucleotides are TGCGCCAGCAGCCAAGATCTAGGGGGACAGGGGCAAGATACGCAGTATTTT.

This chain joins TRBV27 and TRBJ1-5; no definite D call. V was trimmed by 4 bases and J by 5 bases, leaving 6 bases between them. CDR3 length: 12 amino acids. Germline assignment: CDR1 MNHEY and CDR2 SMNVEV (reference sequence). The CDR3 protein is CASSSTHQPQHF. DNA of the CDR3: TGTGCCAGCAGTTCCACTCATCAGCCCCAGCATTTT.

This clone was seen once. The rearrangement links TRBV6-1 to TRBJ1-2; weak D call: TRBD1 (6 bases). The V and J ends lost 7 bases and 2 bases respectively, with 11 bases between them. Germline CDR1 is MNHNS and CDR2 is SASEGT. The CDR3 is 13 residues long. The CDR3 DNA follows: TGTGCCAGCACATTCACAGGGAACTATGGCTACACCTTC. Protein product: CASTFTGNYGYTF.

The V call is TRBV5-4, the J call TRBJ2-7; TRBD2 matches 12 bases. CDR1 SGHNT and CDR2 YYREEE come from the germline V gene (reference sequence). CDR3 length equals 18 residues. Trimming at V came to 4 bases and at J to 0 bases, leaving 11 bases not matched to a gene. CDR3 in amino acids: CASSDPGTSGRSSYEQYF. The CDR3 bases are TGTGCCAGCAGCGACCCCGGGACTAGCGGGCGAAGCTCCTACGAGCAGTACTTC. Looking up the rest from reference TRBV5-4 and TRBJ2-7 gives the full variable domain: ETGVTQSPTHLIKTRGQQVTLRCSSQSGHNTVSWYQQALGQGPQFIFQYYREEENGRGNFPPRFSGLQFPNYSSELNVNALELDDSALYLCASSDPGTSGRSSYEQYFGPGTRLTVT.

In nucleotides, the CDR3 is TGTGCCAGCAGCCCTGGCCGGGGGGGGCTCATGAACACTGAAGCTTTCTTT. Its translation: CASSPGRGGLMNTEAFF. The V gene is TRBV13, the J gene TRBJ1-1; D is possibly TRBD1 (6 bases). The CDR3 is made up of 17 amino acids. Germline-derived CDR1 and CDR2 are PRHDT and FYEKMQ (reference sequence). Trimming stripped 5 bases from V and 0 bases from J, with 19 bases between.

The chain joins TRBV13 to TRBJ1-6; 10 bases map to TRBD1. J was trimmed by 7 bases and V by 5 bases; bases with no gene match: 8. The CDR3 contains 16 residues. Germline lookup yields CDR1 PRHDT and CDR2 FYEKMQ (reference sequence). CDR3 residues: CASSHGPGQGNSPLHF. In DNA, the CDR3 is TGTGCCAGCAGCCACGGGCCGGGACAGGGGAATTCACCCCTCCACTTT.

The genes are TRBV2 and TRBJ2-1, with 14 positions matching TRBD2. Trimming took 1 base from V and 10 from J; bases not matched to a gene: 3. Germline assignment: CDR1 SNHLY and CDR2 FYNNEI. The CDR3 is 15 residues long. The DNA of the CDR3 is TGTGCCAGCAGTGAAGGACTAGCGGGAGGGCCAGAGCAGTTCTTC. Its protein product is CASSEGLAGGPEQFF.

This rearrangement joins TRBV4-1 to TRBJ1-4; perhaps TRBD1 as D (5 bases). The CDR3 is 14 amino acids. The V gene's germline CDR1 is MGHRA and CDR2 YSYEKL. Between the trimmed V and J ends, which lost 0 bases and 8 bases, there was a span of 10 bases. CDR3 loop: CASSQDAGREKLFF. The CDR3 nucleotides read TGCGCCAGCAGCCAAGATGCGGGACGAGAAAAACTGTTTTTT.

This rearrangement joins TRBV5-4 to TRBJ2-3; D gene ambiguous. Germline CDR1 reads SGHNT; CDR2 reads YYREEE (reference sequence). The germline V and J ends were trimmed by 5 bases and 0 bases, with 7 bases remaining between them. The CDR3 extends over 13 amino acids. The CDR3 loop is CASRSPSTDTQYF. CDR3 nucleotides: TGTGCCAGCAGATCCCCTAGCACAGATACGCAGTATTTT. Full variable domain (missing parts from reference TRBV5-4 and TRBJ2-3): ETGVTQSPTHLIKTRGQQVTLRCSSQSGHNTVSWYQQALGQGPQFIFQYYREEENGRGNFPPRFSGLQFPNYSSELNVNALELDDSALYLCASRSPSTDTQYFGPGTRLTVL.

This rearrangement joins TRBV9 to TRBJ2-3; D ambiguous. Between the trimmed V and J ends, which lost 3 bases and 0 bases, there was a span of 11 bases. Germline CDR1 is SGDLS and CDR2 is YYNGEE. This CDR3 contains 15 residues. Written as DNA, the CDR3 is TGTGCCAGCAGCGCGCGACTGGTTAGCACAGATACGCAGTATTTT. It is translated as CASSARLVSTDTQYF. The whole variable domain, remainder taken from reference TRBV9 and TRBJ2-3, is DSGVTQTPKHLITATGQRVTLRCSPRSGDLSVYWYQQSLDQGLQFLIQYYNGEERAKGNILERFSAQQFPDLHSELNLSSLELGDSALYFCASSARLVSTDTQYFGPGTRLTVL.

The gene calls are TRBV5-1 and TRBJ1-2, with D possibly TRBD1 on 5 matching bases. V was shortened by 0 bases and J by 3 bases, with 6 bases between the two germline ends. This CDR3 has 13 amino acids. Germline V CDR1 and CDR2: SGHRS, YFSETQ. Written as DNA, the CDR3 is TGCGCCAGCAGCTTGGAGGGGTACTATGGCTACACCTTC. It codes for CASSLEGYYGYTF.

V gene TRBV9 combines with J gene TRBJ2-6, with TRBD1 matching over 8 bases. The CDR3 extends over 19 amino acids. Per the germline V gene, CDR1 is SGDLS and CDR2 is YYNGEE. J gave up 4 bases and V 0 bases, and 12 bases lay outside the gene matches. The CDR3 nucleotides read TGTGCCAGCAGCGTAGCTGAATACAGGGGGACTGGCGGGGCCAACGTCCTGACTTTC. It yields the protein CASSVAEYRGTGGANVLTF.

In its sample, this clone was seen once. This sequence joins TRBV5-1 and TRBJ2-2; 8 bases match TRBD1. This CDR3 is 16 amino acids long. Germline V lookup: CDR1 SGHRS, CDR2 YFSETQ. Unmatched junction bases numbered 15, after V lost 6 bases and J lost 8 bases. The CDR3 bases are TGCGCCAGCAACCCTGGGCAGGGGGCCCCTAAGGGGGAGCTGTTTTTT. Its protein is CASNPGQGAPKGELFF.

The chain links TRBV30 to TRBJ2-7; 8 bases map to TRBD1. Losses at the gene ends were 4 bases for V and 3 bases for J; bases not matched to a gene: 2. The V gene's germline CDR1 is GTSNPN and CDR2 SVGIG (reference sequence). The CDR3 is made up of 12 amino acids. The CDR3 sequence is CAWNRGDYEQYF. In DNA form, the CDR3 reads TGTGCCTGGAACAGGGGGGACTACGAGCAGTACTTC.

This clone was recorded once. This chain links TRBV7-9 with TRBJ2-3; 8 bases are a match to TRBD1. The germline V gene encodes CDR1 SEHNR and CDR2 FQNEAQ (reference sequence). This CDR3 spans 15 amino acids. The V and J ends lost 1 base and 2 bases, in that order; junction bases with no gene match: 2. The CDR3 DNA is TGTGCCAGCAGCTTAGGCCAGGGGGCCACAGATACGCAGTATTTT. This gives the protein CASSLGQGATDTQYF. The entire variable domain, with the rest obtained from reference TRBV7-9 and TRBJ2-3, is as follows: DTGVSQNPRHKITKRGQNVTFRCDPISEHNRLYWYRQTLGQGPEFLTYFQNEAQLEKSRLLSDRFSAERPKGSFSTLEIQRTEQGDSAMYLCASSLGQGATDTQYFGPGTRLTVL.